The sequence of this T cell receptor (beta chain) was determined in a study of PD-L1 blockade in urothelial cancer (dated by TCRdb to about 2017). Broadly, across the study: All patients started therapy around 2014 and received atezolizumab 1,200 mg intravenously every 3 weeks. About nine tenths of the roughly 29 patients were identified as males with urothelial cancer of bladder origin, and a prior smoking history was reported by 18 of 29 patients. Patients had an ECOG performance status of 0 or 1 and had received between 0 and 3 prior chemotherapy regimens. Blood samples were analyzed at two time points: 3 weeks after treatment start (second dose) and 6 weeks after treatment start. Blood samples gave a median of about 150,000 T cells and approximately 80,000 unique TCRs, with a median clonality of 0.080. An exploratory multi-omic analysis was conducted of the somatic, immune and clinical correlates of response to PD-L1 blockade with atezolizumab in urothelial cancer. Pretreatment tumor samples, along with matched peripheral blood serially collected before and after atezolizumab treatment, were subjected to TCR sequencing. Durable clinical benefit was defined as a progression-free survival longer than 6 months, and TCR features were additionally tested against progression-free survival and overall survival. Whole exome sequencing and RNA sequencing of pretreatment tumors were performed alongside TCR sequencing in the same patients. Durable clinical benefit was achieved by nine patients and was not achieved by 20 patients. Twenty-nine patients had pretreatment blood TCR-seq, 24 had at least one posttreatment blood collection, and 24 had tumor TCR-seq.

Remarks on this clone: The antigen it binds to is not known. No clone much larger than this one lies a single base away; base qualities are absent.

From cysteine to phenylalanine, the CDR3 is 18 amino acids long. This entry keeps only the CDR3 DNA: 54 bases, framed from base 1. For CDR1 and CDR2, the germline V gene (reference sequence) lists LNHDA and SQIVND. For this chain, trimming is 5 bases at the V end and 0 bases at the J end, and the number of junction bases without a gene match is 8. Each PCR received spiked-in synthetic TCR analog templates so that absolute template abundance could be estimated from read counts. The immunoSEQ assay used bias-controlled V and J gene primers to amplify TCRbeta CDR3 regions from genomic DNA. Rearranged TCRbeta segments were sequenced at approximately 20X coverage. The original pipeline was this. Clustering was used to correct sequencing errors, and CDR3s were annotated against IMGT so that V, D and J genes could be assigned. Only productive TCRbeta rearrangements were used in downstream analyses, excluding out-of-frame or stop-codon sequences. To compute clonality, Shannon entropy was normalized by the log of the number of unique productive sequences and then subtracted from one. Clones differing between time points or between blood and tumor were identified by Fisher's exact test with Benjamini-Hochberg correction at adjusted p below 0.01. TCRdb mirrors the immuneACCESS table, restricted to in-frame sequences. Some clones are absent from its copies; in checked studies, under half trace to an unresolved V gene, and the reason for the others is unknown. The D gene and trimming were derived from the DNA, and the V and J assignments and clone size from that table. This sample has 95,000 to 100,000 clones in its table, and roughly 84% of those were observed once. Of the sample, roughly 2% falls within the top ten clones.

Study-wide findings and limitations: Improved progression-free and overall survival was found to be associated with pretreatment peripheral blood TCR clonality below the median. At 3 weeks after the start of treatment, tumor-associated TCR clones in peripheral blood had expanded more in patients with durable benefit (n ≈ 20, p = 0.022). Because of the small sample size (n of about 30) and the many exploratory analyses performed, the results are intended to be regarded as hypothesis-generating.

The sample's time point label, decoded: pretreatment peripheral blood. The cohort comprised about 30 patients with locally advanced or metastatic urothelial carcinoma treated at Memorial Sloan Kettering on a trial protocol. Peripheral blood mononuclear cells were collected pretreatment and during treatment, with between 1 and 8 total time points obtained per patient. The Qiagen DNeasy Blood extraction kit was used to purify genomic DNA from total PBMCs and tumor samples. Collected pretreatment and during treatment, PBMCs were isolated and stored as previously described. The source is a man between 60 and 70 years old with urothelial cancer. The sample consisted of PBMCs, taken around atezolizumab (anti-PD-L1) treatment. The V gene is TRBV19 and the J gene is TRBJ2-3; TRBD2 agrees with 13 junctional bases. Read as DNA, the sequence is TGTGCCAGTAGTGCGGGGACTAGCGGGGATAGTAGCACAGATACGCAGTATTTT. This codes for CASSAGTSGDSSTDTQYF.